This TCR beta chain was retrieved from a study of PD-L1 blockade in urothelial cancer. Study-wide context: In the patient group, most of the roughly 30 were males with bladder-origin urothelial cancer. Counts from blood samples showed a median of roughly 140,000 T cells.

Locally advanced or metastatic urothelial carcinoma affected all patients. Sequencing was performed with immunoSEQ multiplex PCR; in TCRdb, only in-frame clones are kept and a portion is missing. Found here are under 30,000 clones, 80% to 90% of them singletons; the top ten hold roughly 3%. The junction had 16 bases not matched to a gene; V was cut back by 4 bases and J by 0 bases. Germline-derived CDR1 and CDR2 are SGHRS and YFSETQ. The CDR3 is 20 residues long. This TCR was sampled from a man aged 45-60 years with urothelial cancer. Sequences were derived from PBMCs, sampled around atezolizumab (anti-PD-L1) treatment. The chain couples TRBV5-1 to TRBJ2-6, with 7 bases identical to TRBD1. CDR3 DNA sequence: TGCGCCAGCAGCGCATGGGAGACAGGGTCTCATACCTCTGGGGCCAACGTCCTGACTTTC. It encodes CASSAWETGSHTSGANVLTF.